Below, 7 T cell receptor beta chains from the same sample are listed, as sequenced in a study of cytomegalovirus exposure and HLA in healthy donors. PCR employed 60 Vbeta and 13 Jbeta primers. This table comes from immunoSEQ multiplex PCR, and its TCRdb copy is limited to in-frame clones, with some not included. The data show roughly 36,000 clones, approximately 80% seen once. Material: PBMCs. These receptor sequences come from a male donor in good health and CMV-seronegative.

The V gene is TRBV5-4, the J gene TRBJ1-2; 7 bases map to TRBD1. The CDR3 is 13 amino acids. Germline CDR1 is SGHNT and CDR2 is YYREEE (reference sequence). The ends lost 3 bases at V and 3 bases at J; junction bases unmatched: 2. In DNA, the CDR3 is TGTGCCAGCAGCTACGACAGGGACTATGGCTACACCTTC. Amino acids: CASSYDRDYGYTF.

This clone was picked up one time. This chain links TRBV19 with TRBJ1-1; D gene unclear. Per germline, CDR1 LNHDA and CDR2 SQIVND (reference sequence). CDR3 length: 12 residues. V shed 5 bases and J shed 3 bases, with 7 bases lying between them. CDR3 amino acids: CASSSLDTEAFF. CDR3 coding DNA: TGTGCCAGTAGTTCCTTAGACACTGAAGCTTTCTTT.

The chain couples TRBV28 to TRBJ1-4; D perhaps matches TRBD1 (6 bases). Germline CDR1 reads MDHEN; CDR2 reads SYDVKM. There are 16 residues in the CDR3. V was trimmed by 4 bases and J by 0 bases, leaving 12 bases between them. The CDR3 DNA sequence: TGTGCCAGCAGTTCTCGACAGGACTCAACTAATGAAAAACTGTTTTTT. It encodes CASSSRQDSTNEKLFF.

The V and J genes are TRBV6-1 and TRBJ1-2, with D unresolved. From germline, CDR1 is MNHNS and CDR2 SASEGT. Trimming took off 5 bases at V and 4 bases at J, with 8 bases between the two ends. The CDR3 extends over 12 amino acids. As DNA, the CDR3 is TGTGCCAGCAGTCATACAGTCTATGGCTACACCTTC. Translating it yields CASSHTVYGYTF.

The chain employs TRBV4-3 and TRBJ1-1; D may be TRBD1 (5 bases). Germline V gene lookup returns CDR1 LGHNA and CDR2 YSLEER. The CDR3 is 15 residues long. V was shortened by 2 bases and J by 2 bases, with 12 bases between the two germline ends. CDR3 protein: CASSQSSRGNTEAFF. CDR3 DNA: TGCGCCAGCAGCCAATCGTCTAGGGGTAACACTGAAGCTTTCTTT.

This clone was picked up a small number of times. The CDR3 sequence is CASSSDAGYGYTF. CDR3 DNA: TGTGCCAGCAGTTCGGATGCGGGATATGGCTACACCTTC. The V gene is TRBV28, the J gene TRBJ1-2, with D unresolved. V was cut by 4 bases and J by 5 bases, with 11 bases left in between. Germline V CDR1 and CDR2: MDHEN, SYDVKM. The CDR3 runs to 13 residues.

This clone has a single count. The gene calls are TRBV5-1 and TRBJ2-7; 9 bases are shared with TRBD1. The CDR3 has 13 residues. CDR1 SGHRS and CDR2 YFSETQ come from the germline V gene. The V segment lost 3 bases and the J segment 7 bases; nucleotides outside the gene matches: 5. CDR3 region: CASSYGTGREQYF. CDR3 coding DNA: TGCGCCAGCAGCTACGGGACAGGGAGGGAGCAGTACTTC.